This TCR beta chain was found in a study of PD-1 blockade in mismatch repair-deficient tumors. The study's findings and limits: After pembrolizumab, tumor-resident clones rose rapidly, then generally contracted before radiologic responses. About 5% of the 142 peptide-expanded blood TCRs were also found in tumor.

In germline, CDR1 is LNHDA, CDR2 SQIVND (reference sequence). CDR3 size: 16 residues. V shed 5 bases and J shed 2 bases, with 17 bases lying between them. Data came from immunoSEQ multiplex PCR; TCRdb stores just in-frame clones and leaves some out. The table includes some 14,000 clones, approximately 80% detected once. Concerning this clone: What it recognizes is unknown.

Time point meaning: roughly 11-day in vitro stimulation with candidate neoantigen peptide 4. PCR or immunohistochemistry showed mismatch repair deficiency in every enrolled patient. This specimen was cells cultured in vitro, taken from a patient treated with pembrolizumab. The chain combines TRBV19 with TRBJ2-3; no firm D call. This sequence originates from an adult with mismatch repair-deficient cancer. The DNA of the CDR3 is TGTGCCAGTAGTTGGGGTGCACCTAGGTCCACAGATACGCAGTATTTT. Amino acids: CASSWGAPRSTDTQYF.